This T cell receptor (beta chain) came from a study of T cells in women clearing cervical HPV infection. Study conclusions and caveats: Richness plus V gene abundances separated cases from controls with AUC 0.7 to 0.9. Timing of associations relative to infection is unclear; T-cell subsets were not isolated.

This CDR3 region has 13 residues. Germline CDR1 is SNHLY and CDR2 is FYNNEI. With 7 bases removed from V and 4 bases from J, the gap between germline ends came to 10 bases. All donors had a single incident cervical HPV16 infection, not prevalent. Remarks on this clone: No antigen is known for it. With the read ending 3 residues before the CDR3 end, the germline J gene is used to fill in that end.

TCR beta CDR3 amplified by multiplex PCR from approximately 1,300 ng genomic DNA. Sequencing was performed with immunoSEQ multiplex PCR; in TCRdb, only in-frame clones are kept and a portion is missing. The table for this sample gives some 39,000 clones. This clonotype was sampled from a woman aged 18-70 years with a cervical HPV16 infection that either progressed to CIN3+ or cleared (not recorded which). The sequenced sample was blood buffy coat. This sequence joins TRBV2 and TRBJ1-4; D remains ambiguous. The CDR3 DNA, read in part, is TGTGCCAGCATGGTGGAGGGTAATGAAAAA. Residues: CASMVEGNEK. The entire CDR3 protein reads CASMVEGNEKLFF.